Below, 20 T cell receptor beta chains from the same sample are listed, as sequenced in a study of shared clonotypes between healthy human individuals (dated by TCRdb to between 2020 and 2021). Libraries were constructed by the immunoSEQ multiplex PCR assay. TCRdb holds this immuneACCESS table with in-frame rearrangements only. Some clones are missing; in checked studies, unresolved V genes explain under half, and the rest has no known cause. Recorded for this sample are more than 450,000 clones; 79% of them occurred a single time. The top ten clones comprise 13% of the sample. The specimen was PBMCs. All receptors derive from a woman between 35 and 50 years old in good health. Some clones in this sample may be carry-over from other donors' samples.

The gene calls are TRBV9 and TRBJ2-7; 7 bases fit TRBD1. CDR3 length equals 14 residues. V lost 4 bases, J lost 0 bases, and 4 bases stayed unmatched. The germline V gene encodes CDR1 SGDLS and CDR2 YYNGEE. CDR3 nucleotide sequence: TGTGCCAGCAGCCCCGACAGGGTCTCCTACGAGCAGTACTTC. Its translation: CASSPDRVSYEQYF.

The chain combines TRBV15 with TRBJ1-5; D is unclear. CDR1 and CDR2 (germline): LNHNV, YYDKDF (reference sequence). CDR3 length equals 13 residues. The V end lost 0 bases, the J end lost 7 bases, and 7 bases lay between the germline ends. CDR3 loop: CATSREERQPQHF. CDR3 DNA: TGTGCCACCAGCAGAGAGGAGAGGCAGCCCCAGCATTTT.

The chain has TRBV5-8 and TRBJ2-7; no reliable D call. V was trimmed by 0 bases and J by 5 bases, leaving 15 bases between them. CDR3 length equals 15 residues. CDR1 and CDR2 from the germline V gene are SGHTS and YDEGEE. The CDR3 is CASSLAGSNLDEQYF. CDR3 DNA: TGTGCCAGCAGCTTGGCCGGGTCGAACTTAGACGAGCAGTACTTC.

The chain has TRBV4-1 and TRBJ2-1; TRBD2 matches at 9 bases. CDR1 MGHRA and CDR2 YSYEKL come from the germline V gene. The CDR3 consists of 15 residues. Trimming took 4 bases from V and 6 from J; bases not matched to a gene: 7. The CDR3 DNA reads TGCGCCAGCAGCCGGGGACTAGCCCACCTCAATGAGCAGTTCTTC. It encodes CASSRGLAHLNEQFF.

Concerning this clone itself: Other nucleotide sequences from this sample produce the same CDR3. The chain couples TRBV14 to TRBJ2-7; 12 nucleotides align to TRBD2. The CDR3 loop spans 15 amino acids. CDR1 is SGHDN, CDR2 FVKESK, per germline. With V trimmed by 4 bases and J by 4 bases, 5 bases remained unmatched. In DNA form, the CDR3 reads TGTGCCAGCAGCCCTGGACTAGCGGGAAGTTACGAGCAGTACTTC. This encodes CASSPGLAGSYEQYF. Full variable domain (remainder filled in from reference TRBV14 and TRBJ2-7): EAGVTQFPSHSVIEKGQTVTLRCDPISGHDNLYWYRRVMGKEIKFLLHFVKESKQDESGMPNNRFLAERTGGTYSTLKVQPAELEDSGVYFCASSPGLAGSYEQYFGPGTRLTVT.

This clone has just a few counts. This chain joins TRBV5-1 and TRBJ2-1, with a weak D call TRBD2 (6 bases). The CDR3 sequence is 16 residues long. Per germline, CDR1 SGHRS and CDR2 YFSETQ. With 0 bases removed from V and 2 bases from J, the gap between germline ends came to 12 bases. This CDR3 reads CASSLGLAKTYNEQFF. In nucleotides, the CDR3 is TGCGCCAGCAGCTTGGGCCTAGCGAAAACCTACAATGAGCAGTTCTTC. Complete variable domain (other parts from reference TRBV5-1 and TRBJ2-1): KAGVTQTPRYLIKTRGQQVTLSCSPISGHRSVSWYQQTPGQGLQFLFEYFSETQRNKGNFPGRFSGRQFSNSRSEMNVSTLELGDSALYLCASSLGLAKTYNEQFFGPGTRLTVL.

The chain is built from TRBV30 and TRBJ2-5, with D perhaps TRBD1 (5 bases). With the DNA end fitting TRBJ2-7 better, the J assignment may be wrong. The CDR3 length is 15 residues. CDR1 and CDR2 from the germline V gene are GTSNPN and SVGIG (reference sequence). The CDR3: CAWSPPGFSSYEQYF. The DNA for the CDR3 is TGTGCCTGGAGCCCCCCAGGGTTTTCCTCCTACGAGCAGTACTTC.

J is TRBJ2-3 and V is TRBV10-3; 14 bases align to TRBD2. Germline V gene lookup returns CDR1 ENHRY and CDR2 SYGVKD. The V gene end was trimmed by 8 bases and the J gene end by 4 bases; junction bases not matched to a gene: 8. The CDR3 is 16 residues long. CDR3 sequence: CAIRGGLAGVPDTQYF. DNA for the CDR3: TGTGCCATCCGAGGGGGACTAGCGGGAGTACCAGATACGCAGTATTTT.

The chain is built from TRBV28 and TRBJ1-5; D gene unclear. The germline CDR1 and CDR2 sequences are MDHEN and SYDVKM. V was shortened by 6 bases and J by 7 bases, with 19 bases between the two germline ends. This CDR3 is 15 amino acids long. CDR3 in amino acids: CASRSPGVEGQPQHF. For the CDR3, the DNA is TGTGCCAGCAGATCACCCGGGGTGGAGGGACAGCCCCAGCATTTT.

The V and J genes are TRBV11-1 and TRBJ2-7, with D maybe TRBD2 (6 bases). V was pared by 10 bases and J by 2 bases, with 15 bases between. In germline, CDR1 is SGHAT, CDR2 FQDESV (reference sequence). The CDR3 has 13 residues. The CDR3 is CATARSGAYEQYF. DNA of the CDR3: TGTGCCACCGCTCGATCGGGAGCCTACGAGCAGTACTTC. Drawing the rest from reference TRBV11-1 and TRBJ2-7, the complete variable domain is EAEVAQSPRYKITEKSQAVAFWCDPISGHATLYWYRQILGQGPELLVQFQDESVVDDSQLPKDRFSAERLKGVDSTLKIQPAELGDSAMYLCATARSGAYEQYFGPGTRLTVT.

This chain connects TRBV6-1 to TRBJ1-1; 7 bases align to TRBD1. V gave up 5 bases and J gave up 5 bases; unmatched junction bases: 11. CDR1 MNHNS and CDR2 SASEGT come from the germline V gene. The CDR3 spans 15 residues. This CDR3 reads CASSLAGTDWTEAFF. The DNA for the CDR3 is TGTGCCAGCAGTTTAGCCGGGACAGACTGGACTGAAGCTTTCTTT.

The chain recombines TRBV2 with TRBJ2-7, with D unresolved. CDR3 size: 15 residues. V gave up 6 bases and J gave up 0 bases, with 15 bases separating them. Germline V lookup: CDR1 SNHLY, CDR2 FYNNEI. CDR3 coding DNA: TGTGCCAGCAGCGGAATGGCGCAGAGCTCCTACGAGCAGTACTTC. As protein: CASSGMAQSSYEQYF.

This clone occurred many times. Other DNA sequences in the same sample also yield this CDR3. This chain links TRBV2 with TRBJ1-5; 7 bases line up with TRBD1. This CDR3 contains 13 residues. Germline loops: CDR1 SNHLY, CDR2 FYNNEI. V lost 6 bases to trimming and J lost 4 bases; unmatched junction nucleotides: 3. DNA for the CDR3: TGTGCCAGCAGACGGGACAGAAATCAGCCCCAGCATTTT. This translates into CASRRDRNQPQHF.

The rearrangement links TRBV9 to TRBJ2-7, with a weak D call TRBD2 (6 bases). The V gene lost 0 bases and the J gene lost 3 bases, with 16 bases spanning the gap. CDR3 length: 16 amino acids. Germline V lookup: CDR1 SGDLS, CDR2 YYNGEE. The CDR3 DNA reads TGTGCCAGCAGCGTAGCCGCCGACTCCGGGAGCTACGAGCAGTACTTC. This translates into CASSVAADSGSYEQYF. Drawing the rest from reference TRBV9 and TRBJ2-7, the complete variable domain is DSGVTQTPKHLITATGQRVTLRCSPRSGDLSVYWYQQSLDQGLQFLIQYYNGEERAKGNILERFSAQQFPDLHSELNLSSLELGDSALYFCASSVAADSGSYEQYFGPGTRLTVT.

V gene TRBV7-2 combines with J gene TRBJ2-7; 9 bases match TRBD2. The V gene end was trimmed by 4 bases and the J gene end by 2 bases; junction bases not matched to a gene: 6. The CDR3 has 15 amino acids. Germline CDR1 and CDR2: SGHTA and FQGNSA. The CDR3 loop reads CASSSWLAGTYEQYF. CDR3 coding DNA: TGTGCCAGCAGCTCCTGGCTAGCGGGAACCTACGAGCAGTACTTC.

This clone has at least ten counts. The rearrangement joins TRBV5-1 to TRBJ1-2, with D perhaps matching TRBD1 (5 bases). Trimming shortened V by 2 bases and J by 0 bases, and 11 bases separated the two germline ends. This CDR3 has 15 residues. Germline V gene sequence: CDR1 SGHRS, CDR2 YFSETQ. CDR3 sequence: CASSFNRSANYGYTF. The DNA of the CDR3 is TGCGCCAGCAGCTTTAACAGGTCTGCTAACTATGGCTACACCTTC.

The chain recombines TRBV27 with TRBJ1-5, with TRBD1 identical over 7 bases. With 5 bases clipped from V and 7 bases from J, the junction kept 5 bases outside the gene matches. Looked up from germline, CDR1 is MNHEY and CDR2 is SMNVEV (reference sequence). The CDR3 is 13 amino acids. The CDR3: CASSTNRGQPQHF. CDR3 sequence (DNA): TGTGCCAGCAGTACTAACAGGGGACAGCCCCAGCATTTT.

V and J are TRBV4-1 and TRBJ2-1, with 13 bases lining up with TRBD2. V shed 6 bases and J 8 bases; nucleotides not matched to a gene: 10. The CDR3 consists of 16 residues. Per the germline V gene, CDR1 is MGHRA and CDR2 is YSYEKL. The CDR3, as DNA: TGCGCCAGCAGGCAACCCGGGACTAGCGGGATTTATGAGCAGTTCTTC. Protein product: CASRQPGTSGIYEQFF.

V and J are TRBV28 and TRBJ1-3; TRBD1 matches at 8 bases. The CDR3 is made up of 16 amino acids. V shed 3 bases, J shed 2 bases, and the junction held 6 bases outside the gene matches. CDR1 MDHEN and CDR2 SYDVKM come from the germline V gene. The CDR3 nucleotides read TGTGCCAGCAGTTTTCCGGGACAGGTCCCTGGAAACACCATATATTTT. It encodes CASSFPGQVPGNTIYF.

The chain links TRBV6-1 to TRBJ1-5, with D unclear. The length of the CDR3 is 15 residues. V gave up 8 bases and J gave up 0 bases, with 14 bases separating them. Germline V gene data show CDR1 as MNHNS and CDR2 as SASEGT. CDR3 protein: CASDLDGYSNQPQHF. CDR3 in DNA: TGTGCCAGCGACCTGGACGGATATAGCAATCAGCCCCAGCATTTT.